This TCR beta chain derives from a study of blood T cells in healthy people across ages. Germline loops: CDR1 SEHNR, CDR2 FQNEAQ (reference sequence). CDR3 length: 13 residues. The V end lost 5 bases, the J end lost 6 bases, and 10 bases lay between the germline ends. This clonotype was detected only once. With a J-beta primer mix and a sample-barcoded 5' primer, a second PCR ran roughly 7 to 11 cycles. TCRdb reprocessed the 5' RACE reads via MiXCR and lists one record per CDR3 protein. The sample shows 700,000 to 850,000 distinct CDR3 sequences, approximately 55% of them seen only once. The sequenced material came from blood. The chain joins TRBV7-9 to TRBJ1-4, with D possibly TRBD1 on 5 matching bases. This TCR was sampled from a man older than 75 in good health. The DNA of the CDR3 is TGTGCCAGCAGCCCCCCGGGGGATGAAAAACTGTTTTTT. This encodes CASSPPGDEKLFF.